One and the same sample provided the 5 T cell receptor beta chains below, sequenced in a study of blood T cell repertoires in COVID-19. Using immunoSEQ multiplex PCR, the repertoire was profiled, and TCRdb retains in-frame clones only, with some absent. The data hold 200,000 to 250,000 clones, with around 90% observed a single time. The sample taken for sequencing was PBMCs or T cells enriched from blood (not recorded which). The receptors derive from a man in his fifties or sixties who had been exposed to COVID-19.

In DNA, the CDR3 is TGCGCCAGCACCTCGGGACAGTTCCAAGAGACCCAGTACTTC. This codes for CASTSGQFQETQYF. The J gene is TRBJ2-5, the V gene TRBV5-1; 7 nucleotides match TRBD1. Looked up from germline, CDR1 is SGHRS and CDR2 is YFSETQ. V shed 6 bases, J shed 1 base, and the junction held 6 bases outside the gene matches. The CDR3 extends over 14 amino acids. The full variable domain, rest sourced from reference TRBV5-1 and TRBJ2-5, is KAGVTQTPRYLIKTRGQQVTLSCSPISGHRSVSWYQQTPGQGLQFLFEYFSETQRNKGNFPGRFSGRQFSNSRSEMNVSTLELGDSALYLCASTSGQFQETQYFGPGTRLLVL.

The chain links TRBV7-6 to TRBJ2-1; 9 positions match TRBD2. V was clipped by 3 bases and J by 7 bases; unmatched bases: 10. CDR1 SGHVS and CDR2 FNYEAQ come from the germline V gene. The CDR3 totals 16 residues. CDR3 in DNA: TGTGCCAGCAGCTTGTCTGGCGGGAGGGCGAGGAATGAGCAGTTCTTC. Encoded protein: CASSLSGGRARNEQFF.

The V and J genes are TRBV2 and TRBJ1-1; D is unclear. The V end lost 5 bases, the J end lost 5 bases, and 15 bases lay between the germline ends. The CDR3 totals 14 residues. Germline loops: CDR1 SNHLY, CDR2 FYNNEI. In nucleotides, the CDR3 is TGTGCCAGCAGTTTGACGGTCCTAGAAACTGAAGCTTTCTTT. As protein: CASSLTVLETEAFF.

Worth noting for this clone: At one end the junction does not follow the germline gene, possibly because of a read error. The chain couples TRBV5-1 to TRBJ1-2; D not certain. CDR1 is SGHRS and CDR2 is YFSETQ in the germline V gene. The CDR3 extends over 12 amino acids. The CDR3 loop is CASSLGDYGYTF. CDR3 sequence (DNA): TGCGCCAGCAGTTTGGGAGATTATGGCTACACCTTC. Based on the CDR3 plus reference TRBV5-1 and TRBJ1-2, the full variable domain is KAGVTQTPRYLIKTRGQQVTLSCSPISGHRSVSWYQQTPGQGLQFLFEYFSETQRNKGNFPGRFSGRQFSNSRSEMNVSTLELGDSALYLCASSLGDYGYTFGSGTRLTVV.

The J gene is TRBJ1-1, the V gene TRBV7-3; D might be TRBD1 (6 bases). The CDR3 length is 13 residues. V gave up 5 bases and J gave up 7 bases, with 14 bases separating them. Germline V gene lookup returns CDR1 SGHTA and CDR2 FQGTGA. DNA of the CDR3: TGTGCCAGCAGCCCCGGGACACCCCGTGAAGCTTTCTTT. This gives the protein CASSPGTPREAFF.